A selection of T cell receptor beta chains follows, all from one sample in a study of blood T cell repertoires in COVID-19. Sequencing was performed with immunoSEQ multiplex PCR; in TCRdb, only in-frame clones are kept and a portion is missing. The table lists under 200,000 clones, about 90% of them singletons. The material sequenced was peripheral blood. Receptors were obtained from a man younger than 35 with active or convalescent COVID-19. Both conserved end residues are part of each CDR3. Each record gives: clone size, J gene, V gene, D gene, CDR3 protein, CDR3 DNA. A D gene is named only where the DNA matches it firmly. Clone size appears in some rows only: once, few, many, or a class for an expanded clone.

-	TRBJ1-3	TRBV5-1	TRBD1	CASSFNRGSGNTIYF	TGCGCCAGCAGCTTCAACAGGGGATCTGGAAACACCATATATTTT
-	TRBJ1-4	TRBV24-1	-	CATSDSRLRKLFF	TGTGCCACCAGTGATTCTCGGTTGCGTAAACTGTTTTTT
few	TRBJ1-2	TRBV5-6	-	CASSFGRIYGYTF	TGTGCCAGCAGCTTTGGCAGAATCTATGGCTACACCTTC
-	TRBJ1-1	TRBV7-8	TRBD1	CASNDGQGYTEAFF	TGTGCCAGCAATGACGGACAGGGTTACACTGAAGCTTTCTTT
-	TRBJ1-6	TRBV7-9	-	CASSGGGNSPLHF	TGTGCCAGCAGCGGGGGGGGTAATTCACCCCTCCACTTT
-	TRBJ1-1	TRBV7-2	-	CASSLGRGEAFF	TGTGCCAGCAGCCTAGGACGGGGTGAAGCTTTCTTT
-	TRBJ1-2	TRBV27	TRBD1	CASSRIGTGYGYTF	TGTGCCAGCAGCAGAATCGGGACAGGGTATGGCTACACCTTC
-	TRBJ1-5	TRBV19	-	CASRRERGNQPQHF	TGTGCCAGTAGAAGGGAGCGGGGTAATCAGCCCCAGCATTTT
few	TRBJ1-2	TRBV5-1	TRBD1	CASRQGSNYGYTF	TGCGCCAGCAGACAGGGGAGTAACTATGGCTACACCTTC
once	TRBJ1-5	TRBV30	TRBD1	CAWSPLRGQGRDQPQHF	TGTGCCTGGAGTCCTTTAAGAGGACAGGGACGAGATCAGCCCCAGCATTTT
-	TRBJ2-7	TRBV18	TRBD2	CASSPSGGGGEQYF	TGTGCCAGCTCACCCTCGGGAGGTGGAGGCGAGCAGTACTTC
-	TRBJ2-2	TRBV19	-	CASHKGRGSNTGELFF	TGTGCCAGTCACAAGGGTCGGGGATCGAACACCGGGGAGCTGTTTTTT
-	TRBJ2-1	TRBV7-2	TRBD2	CASSPLRAGKVNEQFF	TGTGCCAGCAGCCCCCTCAGAGCGGGAAAGGTGAATGAGCAGTTCTTC
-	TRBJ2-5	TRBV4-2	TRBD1	CASSQGIGGGIGETQYF	TGTGCCAGCAGCCAAGGTATAGGGGGCGGAATCGGGGAGACCCAGTACTTC
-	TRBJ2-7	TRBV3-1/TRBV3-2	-	CASSQIDSEQYF	TGTGCCAGCAGTCAAATTGACTCCGAGCAGTACTTC
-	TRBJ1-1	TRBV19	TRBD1	CASSIRQGDEKAFF	TGTGCCAGTAGTATCAGACAGGGGGATGAGAAAGCTTTCTTT
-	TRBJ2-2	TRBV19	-	CASKGSRTSVTGELFF	TGTGCCAGTAAAGGTAGCCGCACATCGGTCACCGGGGAGCTGTTTTTT
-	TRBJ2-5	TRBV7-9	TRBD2	CASSSLTGLAEETQYF	TGTGCCAGCAGCTCCCTAACGGGACTAGCGGAAGAGACCCAGTACTTC
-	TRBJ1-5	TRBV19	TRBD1	CASSGDRNQPQHF	TGTGCCAGTAGCGGGGACAGAAATCAGCCCCAGCATTTT
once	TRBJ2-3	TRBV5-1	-	CASSASPTDTQYF	TGCGCCAGCAGCGCCAGTCCTACAGATACGCAGTATTTT
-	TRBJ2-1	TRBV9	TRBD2	CASGVSDRLAGDPYNEQFF	TGTGCCAGCGGGGTGTCGGACAGACTAGCGGGAGACCCCTACAATGAGCAGTTCTTC
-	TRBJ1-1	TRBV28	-	CASSKQGYTEAFF	TGTGCCAGCAGTAAGCAGGGATACACTGAAGCTTTCTTT
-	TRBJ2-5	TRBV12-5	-	CAIGASEAQYF	TGTGCGATAGGGGCCAGTGAGGCCCAGTACTTC
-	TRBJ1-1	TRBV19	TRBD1	CASRMTGGSGEAFF	TGTGCCAGTAGAATGACAGGGGGCTCTGGTGAAGCTTTCTTT
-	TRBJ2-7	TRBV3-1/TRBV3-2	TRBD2	CASSQDREVLEQYF	TGTGCCAGCAGCCAAGATCGGGAGGTTCTCGAGCAGTACTTC
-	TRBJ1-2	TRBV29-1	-	CSVEVNAYGYGYTF	TGCAGCGTTGAAGTGAATGCGTACGGCTATGGCTACACCTTC
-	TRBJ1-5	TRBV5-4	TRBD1	CASSLGPGGRQPQHF	TGTGCCAGCAGCTTGGGCCCAGGGGGCCGGCAGCCCCAGCATTTT
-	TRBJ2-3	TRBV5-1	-	CASSLERKGVDTQYF	TGCGCCAGCAGCTTAGAACGGAAGGGGGTTGATACGCAGTATTTT
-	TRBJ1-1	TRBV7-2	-	CASSDTVVAFF	TGTGCCAGCAGCGATACAGTGGTGGCTTTCTTT
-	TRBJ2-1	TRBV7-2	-	CASSLRVWVGEAYNEQFF	TGTGCCAGCAGCTTAAGAGTGTGGGTAGGGGAGGCCTACAATGAGCAGTTCTTC
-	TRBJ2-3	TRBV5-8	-	CASSLTYGQLTDTQYF	TGTGCCAGCAGCTTGACGTACGGACAGCTCACAGATACGCAGTATTTT
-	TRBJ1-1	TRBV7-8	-	CASIGAVAFF	TGTGCCAGCATTGGAGCGGTAGCTTTCTTT
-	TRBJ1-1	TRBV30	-	CAWSVQGLNTEAFF	TGTGCCTGGAGTGTTCAGGGTTTGAACACTGAAGCTTTCTTT
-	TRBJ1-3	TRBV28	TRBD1	CASSQQGAPPGNTIYF	TGTGCCAGCAGTCAACAGGGGGCTCCTCCTGGAAACACCATATATTTT
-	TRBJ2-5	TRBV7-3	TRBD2	CASSLIRGLVLLQETQYF	TGTGCCAGCAGCTTAATCAGGGGACTAGTGCTTCTCCAAGAGACCCAGTACTTC
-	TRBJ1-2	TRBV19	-	CATSPQGTPVFDGYTF	TGTGCCACCTCACCCCAGGGGACACCGGTATTCGATGGCTACACCTTC
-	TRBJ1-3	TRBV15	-	CATSRDILSGNTIYF	TGTGCCACCAGCAGAGATATTCTCTCTGGAAACACCATATATTTT
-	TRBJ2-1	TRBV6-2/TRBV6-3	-	CASSYLKGGEQFF	TGTGCCAGCAGTTACCTAAAAGGGGGTGAGCAGTTCTTC
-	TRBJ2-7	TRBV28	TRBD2	CASSSTLAGVAYEQYF	TGTGCCAGCAGTTCAACCCTAGCGGGAGTTGCCTACGAGCAGTACTTC
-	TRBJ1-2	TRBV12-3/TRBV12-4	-	CASSLSGDGYTF	TGTGCCAGCAGTTTATCGGGAGATGGCTACACCTTC
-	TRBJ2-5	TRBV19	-	CASSSGQQETQYF	TGTGCCAGTAGTAGTGGACAGCAAGAGACCCAGTACTTC
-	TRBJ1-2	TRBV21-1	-	CASSKRRTGVSFYGYTF	TGTGCCAGCAGCAAGCGTAGGACAGGGGTTAGTTTCTATGGCTACACCTTC
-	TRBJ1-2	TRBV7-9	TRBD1	CASSLGAGGEGGYTF	TGTGCCAGCAGCTTAGGGGCAGGGGGTGAGGGCGGCTACACCTTC
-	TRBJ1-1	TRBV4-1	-	CASSQSGGGAEAFF	TGCGCCAGCAGCCAAAGCGGGGGGGGAGCTGAAGCTTTCTTT
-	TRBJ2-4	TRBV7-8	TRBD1	CASSLAGTGSGKNIQYF	TGTGCCAGCAGCTTAGCGGGGACAGGGTCGGGCAAAAACATTCAGTACTTC
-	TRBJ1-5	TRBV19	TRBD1	CASSMGQGINQPQHF	TGTGCCAGTAGTATGGGACAGGGGATCAATCAGCCCCAGCATTTT
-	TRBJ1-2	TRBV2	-	CASVLNYGYTF	TGTGCCAGCGTTCTTAACTATGGCTACACCTTC
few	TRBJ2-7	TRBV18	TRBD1	CASSVRTGVGSEQYF	TGTGCCAGCTCAGTTCGGACAGGGGTGGGAAGCGAGCAGTACTTC
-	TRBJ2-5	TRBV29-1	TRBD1	CSVSEGAGTQYF	TGCAGCGTTAGTGAGGGGGCCGGGACCCAGTACTTC
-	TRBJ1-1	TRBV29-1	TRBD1	CSVPGQGFTEAFF	TGCAGCGTCCCGGGACAGGGTTTCACTGAAGCTTTCTTT
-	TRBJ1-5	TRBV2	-	CASNRDSNQPQHF	TGTGCCAGCAATCGGGATAGCAATCAGCCCCAGCATTTT
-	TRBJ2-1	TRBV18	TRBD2	CASSPPGTSGYNEQFF	TGTGCCAGCTCACCACCCGGGACTAGCGGCTACAATGAGCAGTTCTTC
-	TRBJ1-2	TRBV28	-	CASSLTTIGYTF	TGTGCCAGCAGTCTCACAACGATTGGCTACACCTTC